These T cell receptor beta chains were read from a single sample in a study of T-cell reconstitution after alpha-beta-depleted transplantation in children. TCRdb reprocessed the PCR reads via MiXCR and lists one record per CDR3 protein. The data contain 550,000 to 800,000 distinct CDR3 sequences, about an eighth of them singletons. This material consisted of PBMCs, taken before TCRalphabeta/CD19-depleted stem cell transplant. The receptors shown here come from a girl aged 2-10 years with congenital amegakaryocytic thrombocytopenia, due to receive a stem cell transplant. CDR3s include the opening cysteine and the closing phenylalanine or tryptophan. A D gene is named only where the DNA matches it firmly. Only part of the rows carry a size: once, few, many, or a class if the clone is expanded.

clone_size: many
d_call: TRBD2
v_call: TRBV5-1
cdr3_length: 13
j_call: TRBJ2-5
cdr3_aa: CASSAGGLETQYF
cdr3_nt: TGCGCCAGCAGCGCGGGAGGGCTTGAGACCCAGTACTTC

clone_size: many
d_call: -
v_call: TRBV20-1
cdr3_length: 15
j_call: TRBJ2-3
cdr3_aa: CSASLAQSSTDTQYF
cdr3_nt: TGCAGTGCTAGTCTGGCGCAATCTAGCACAGATACGCAGTATTTT

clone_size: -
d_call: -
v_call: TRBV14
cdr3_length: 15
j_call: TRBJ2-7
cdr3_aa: CASSLNSNSAYEQYF
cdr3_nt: TGTGCCAGCAGCCTCAATAGCAATTCGGCCTACGAGCAGTACTTC

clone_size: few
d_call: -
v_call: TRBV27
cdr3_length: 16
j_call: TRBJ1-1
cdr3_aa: CASSPLMGGRGAEAFF
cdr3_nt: TGTGCCAGCAGTCCACTCATGGGAGGAAGGGGGGCTGAAGCTTTCTTT

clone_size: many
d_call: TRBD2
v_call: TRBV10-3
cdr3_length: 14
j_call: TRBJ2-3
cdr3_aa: CAIRAGVEADTQYF
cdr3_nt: TGTGCCATCAGAGCGGGAGTAGAGGCAGATACGCAGTATTTT

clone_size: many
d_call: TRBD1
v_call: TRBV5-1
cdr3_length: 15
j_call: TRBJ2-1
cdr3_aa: CASSPSPGTDNEQFF
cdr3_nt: TGCGCCAGCAGCCCATCGCCCGGGACAGACAATGAGCAGTTCTTC

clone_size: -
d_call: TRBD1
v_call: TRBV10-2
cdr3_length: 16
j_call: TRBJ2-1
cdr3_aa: CASSESTGSIDFEQFF
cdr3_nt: TGCGCCAGCAGTGAGTCGACAGGGTCGATCGATTTCGAGCAGTTCTTC

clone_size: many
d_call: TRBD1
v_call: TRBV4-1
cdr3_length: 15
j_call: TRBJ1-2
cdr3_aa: CASSHVRDRGRGYTF
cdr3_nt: TGCGCCAGCAGCCACGTACGGGACAGGGGTAGGGGCTACACCTTC

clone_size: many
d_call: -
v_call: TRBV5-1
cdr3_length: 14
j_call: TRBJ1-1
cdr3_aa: CASSLGHSNTEAFF
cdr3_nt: TGCGCCAGCAGCTTGGGTCATTCGAACACTGAAGCTTTCTTT

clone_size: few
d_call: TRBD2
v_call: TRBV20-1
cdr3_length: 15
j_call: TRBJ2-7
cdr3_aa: CSAQLAGGEPYEQYF
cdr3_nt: TGCAGTGCCCAACTAGCGGGCGGGGAACCCTACGAGCAGTACTTC

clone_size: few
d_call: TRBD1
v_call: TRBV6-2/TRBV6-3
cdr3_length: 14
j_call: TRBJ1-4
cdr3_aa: CASSTGTGYEKLFF
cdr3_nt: TGTGCCAGCAGTACCGGGACAGGGTATGAAAAACTGTTTTTT

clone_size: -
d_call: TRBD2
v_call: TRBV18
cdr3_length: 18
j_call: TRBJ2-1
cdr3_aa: CASSARAGTSGLVNEQFF
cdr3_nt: TGTGCCAGCTCAGCCCGAGCCGGGACTAGCGGGCTTGTCAATGAGCAGTTCTTC

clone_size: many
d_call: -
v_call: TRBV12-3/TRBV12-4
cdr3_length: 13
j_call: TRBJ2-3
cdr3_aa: CASSSLETDTQYF
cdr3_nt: TGTGCCAGCAGTTCACTAGAGACAGATACGCAGTATTTT

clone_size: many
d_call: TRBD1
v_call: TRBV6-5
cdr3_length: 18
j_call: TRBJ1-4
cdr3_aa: CASSFDLPLWTGNEKLFF
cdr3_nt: TGTGCCAGCAGTTTCGACCTCCCCCTGTGGACAGGGAATGAAAAACTGTTTTTT

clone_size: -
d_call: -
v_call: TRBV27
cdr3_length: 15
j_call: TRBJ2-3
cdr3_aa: CASSQHYPPGDTQYF
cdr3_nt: TGTGCCAGCAGTCAGCACTACCCTCCCGGAGATACGCAGTATTTT

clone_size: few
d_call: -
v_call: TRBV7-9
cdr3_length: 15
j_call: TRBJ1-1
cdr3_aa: CASSLGKTERTEAFF
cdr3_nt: TGTGCCAGCAGCTTAGGAAAAACAGAACGTACTGAAGCTTTCTTT

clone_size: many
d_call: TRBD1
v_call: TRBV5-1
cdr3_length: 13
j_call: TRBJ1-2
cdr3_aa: CASSLDRGSGYTF
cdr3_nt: TGCGCCAGCAGCTTGGACAGGGGAAGCGGCTACACCTTC

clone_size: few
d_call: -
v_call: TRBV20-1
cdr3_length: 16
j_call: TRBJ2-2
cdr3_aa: CSATVLGGGNTGELFF
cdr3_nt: TGCAGTGCTACGGTATTGGGGGGCGGAAACACCGGGGAGCTGTTTTTT

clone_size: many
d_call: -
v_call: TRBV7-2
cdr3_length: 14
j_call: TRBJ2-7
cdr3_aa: CASSLEGPRSEQYF
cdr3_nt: TGTGCCAGCAGCTTAGAAGGCCCACGATCCGAGCAGTACTTC

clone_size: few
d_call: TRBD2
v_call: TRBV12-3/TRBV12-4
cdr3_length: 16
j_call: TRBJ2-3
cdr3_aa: CASPTGLAGLTDTQYF
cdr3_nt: TGTGCCAGCCCAACGGGACTAGCGGGGCTCACAGATACGCAGTATTTT

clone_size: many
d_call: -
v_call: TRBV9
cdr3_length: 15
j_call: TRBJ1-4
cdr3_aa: CASSVSGFLNEKLFF
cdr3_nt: TGTGCCAGCAGCGTATCGGGATTTCTTAATGAAAAACTGTTTTTT

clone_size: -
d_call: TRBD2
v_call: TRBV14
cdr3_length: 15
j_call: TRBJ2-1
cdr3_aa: CTSSQGLAAYNEQFF
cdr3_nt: TGTACCAGCAGCCAGGGACTAGCGGCGTACAATGAGCAGTTCTTC

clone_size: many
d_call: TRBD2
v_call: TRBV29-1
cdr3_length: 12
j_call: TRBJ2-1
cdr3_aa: CSGGLAANEQFF
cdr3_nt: TGCAGCGGAGGACTAGCGGCAAATGAGCAGTTCTTC

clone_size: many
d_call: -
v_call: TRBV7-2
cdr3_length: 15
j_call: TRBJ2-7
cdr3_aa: CASSLWIRGFYEQYF
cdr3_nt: TGTGCCAGCAGCTTATGGATCAGGGGATTCTACGAGCAGTACTTC

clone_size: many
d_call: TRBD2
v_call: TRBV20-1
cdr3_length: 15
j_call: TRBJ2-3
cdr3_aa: CSARLRRGRGDTQYF
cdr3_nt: TGCAGTGCTAGGCTTAGGCGCGGGAGGGGAGATACGCAGTATTTT

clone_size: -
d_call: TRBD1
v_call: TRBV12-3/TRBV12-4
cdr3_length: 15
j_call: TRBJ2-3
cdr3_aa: CASSLRQGRTDTQYF
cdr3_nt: TGTGCCAGCAGTCTACGACAGGGACGCACAGATACGCAGTATTTT

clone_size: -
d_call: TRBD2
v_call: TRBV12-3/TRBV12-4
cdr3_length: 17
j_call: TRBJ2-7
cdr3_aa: CASSGLAGGPSVYEQYF
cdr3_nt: TGTGCCAGCAGTGGACTAGCGGGAGGGCCGAGCGTCTACGAGCAGTACTTC

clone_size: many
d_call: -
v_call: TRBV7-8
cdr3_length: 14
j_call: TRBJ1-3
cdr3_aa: CASLRGDSGNTIYF
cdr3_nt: TGTGCCAGCCTCCGGGGGGACTCTGGAAACACCATATATTTT

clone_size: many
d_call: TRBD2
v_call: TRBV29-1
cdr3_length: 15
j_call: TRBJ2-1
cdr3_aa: CSVWTSGRNGNEQFF
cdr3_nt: TGCAGCGTCTGGACTAGCGGGAGAAACGGGAATGAGCAGTTCTTC

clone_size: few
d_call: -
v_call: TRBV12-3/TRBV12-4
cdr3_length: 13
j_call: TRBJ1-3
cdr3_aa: CASTRGAGNTIYF
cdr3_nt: TGTGCCAGCACCCGCGGAGCCGGAAACACCATATATTTT

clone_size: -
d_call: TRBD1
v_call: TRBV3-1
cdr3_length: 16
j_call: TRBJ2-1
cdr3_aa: CASSQDRDRVNNEQFF
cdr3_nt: TGTGCCAGCAGCCAAGACCGGGACAGGGTAAACAATGAGCAGTTCTTC

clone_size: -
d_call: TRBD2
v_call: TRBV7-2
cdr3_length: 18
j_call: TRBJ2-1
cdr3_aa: CASSSSGIGRGLIDEQFF
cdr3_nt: TGTGCCAGCAGCTCTAGCGGGATAGGCCGAGGTCTTATAGATGAGCAGTTCTTC

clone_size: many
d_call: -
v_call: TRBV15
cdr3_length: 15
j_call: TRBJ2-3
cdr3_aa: CATSRVIASTDTQYF
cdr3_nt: TGTGCCACCAGCAGAGTGATAGCAAGCACAGATACGCAGTATTTT

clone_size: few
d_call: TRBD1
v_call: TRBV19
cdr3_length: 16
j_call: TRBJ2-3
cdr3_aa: CASSLQGRGLADTQYF
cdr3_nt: TGTGCCAGCTCACTCCAGGGCAGGGGGCTAGCAGATACGCAGTATTTT

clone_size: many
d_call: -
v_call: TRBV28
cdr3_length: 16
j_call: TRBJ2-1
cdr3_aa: CASSSSPTSDYNEQFF
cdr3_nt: TGTGCCAGCAGTTCCTCACCAACATCCGACTACAATGAGCAGTTCTTC